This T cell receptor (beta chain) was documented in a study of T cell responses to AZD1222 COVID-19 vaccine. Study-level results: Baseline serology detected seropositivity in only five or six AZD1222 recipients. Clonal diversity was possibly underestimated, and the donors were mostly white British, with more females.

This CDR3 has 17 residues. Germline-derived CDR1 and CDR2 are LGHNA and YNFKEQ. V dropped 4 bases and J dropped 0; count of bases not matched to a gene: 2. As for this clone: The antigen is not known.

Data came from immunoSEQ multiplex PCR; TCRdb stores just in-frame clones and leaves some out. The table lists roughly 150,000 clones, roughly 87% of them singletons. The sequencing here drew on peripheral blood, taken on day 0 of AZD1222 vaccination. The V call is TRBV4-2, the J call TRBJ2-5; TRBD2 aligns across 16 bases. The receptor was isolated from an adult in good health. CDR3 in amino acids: CASSPGLAGGYQETQYF. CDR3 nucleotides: TGTGCCAGCAGCCCGGGACTAGCGGGAGGGTACCAAGAGACCCAGTACTTC.